This entry lists 15 T cell receptor beta chains sequenced from one sample in a study of blood T cells in healthy people across ages. Together with a sample-barcoded 5' primer, a J-beta primer mix was included in a second PCR lasting about 7 to 11 cycles. TCRdb reprocessed the 5' RACE reads via MiXCR and lists one record per CDR3 protein. Here the sample spans around 1.5 million distinct CDR3 sequences, around 39% being singletons. The specimen sequenced was blood. These receptor sequences come from a woman under 30 in good health.

CDR3 in DNA: TGTGCCAGCAGCCCAGCGGGGGGGACGAATGAAAAACTGTTTTTT. This translates into CASSPAGGTNEKLFF. The chain couples TRBV7-6 to TRBJ1-4; D possibly corresponds to TRBD1 (5 bases). This CDR3 is built from 15 residues. V lost 5 bases and J lost 5, with 15 bases in between. Germline V gene data show CDR1 as SGHVS and CDR2 as FNYEAQ.

The gene calls are TRBV6-1 and TRBJ1-1, with D perhaps TRBD1 (5 bases). Germline V gene sequence: CDR1 MNHNS, CDR2 SASEGT. This CDR3 contains 16 residues. Trimming took 2 bases from V and 1 from J, leaving 14 bases between them. CDR3 protein: CASSERQGRGNTEAFF. The CDR3 DNA sequence: TGTGCCAGCAGTGAAAGGCAGGGAAGGGGGAACACTGAAGCTTTCTTT.

The gene calls are TRBV9 and TRBJ1-6; perhaps TRBD1 as D (6 bases). V was pared by 0 bases and J by 6 bases, with 10 bases between. CDR3 length: 15 amino acids. Per germline, CDR1 SGDLS and CDR2 YYNGEE. The DNA for the CDR3 is TGTGCCAGCAGCGTAGCGGGGGCGCCTAATTCACCCCTCCACTTT. Its protein product is CASSVAGAPNSPLHF.

The CDR3 DNA follows: TGCGCCAGCAGCCTTTCTGAAACCTCCCGGGGCTATGGCTACACCTTC. It codes for CASSLSETSRGYGYTF. V and J are TRBV4-1 and TRBJ1-2; no clear D gene. V gave up 4 bases and J gave up 4 bases, with 19 bases separating them. The length of the CDR3 is 16 residues. Per germline, CDR1 MGHRA and CDR2 YSYEKL.

V gene TRBV3-1 combines with J gene TRBJ2-1, with D unclear. The end of the DNA aligns better with TRBJ2-7, so the J call may be wrong. CDR3 size: 15 residues. CDR1 is LGHDT and CDR2 is YNNKEL in the germline V gene (reference sequence). The CDR3 spells CASSQQDPSYNEQYF. In DNA form, the CDR3 reads TGTGCCAGCAGCCAACAGGACCCCTCCTACAATGAGCAGTACTTC.

The V and J genes are TRBV6-5 and TRBJ1-1; D might be TRBD1 (5 bases). The CDR3 extends over 15 amino acids. The V gene's germline CDR1 is MNHEY and CDR2 SVGAGI. V gave up 9 bases and J gave up 0 bases, with 17 bases separating them. The CDR3: CASLRELGVNTEAFF. CDR3 DNA: TGTGCCAGTCTACGGGAGTTGGGGGTGAACACTGAAGCTTTCTTT.

V and J are TRBV20-1 and TRBJ2-7, with 8 nucleotides matching TRBD1. CDR3 size: 13 residues. The V and J ends lost 5 bases and 2 bases, in that order; junction bases with no gene match: 5. Per the germline V gene, CDR1 is DFQATT and CDR2 is SNEGSKA (reference sequence). CDR3 nucleotides: TGCAGTGCTGGACAGGGAATCACCTACGAGCAGTACTTC. It translates to CSAGQGITYEQYF.

V usage is TRBV5-1 and J usage is TRBJ1-2; unclear D gene. Germline V gene sequence: CDR1 SGHRS, CDR2 YFSETQ. CDR3 length: 15 residues. Trimming cost V 0 bases and J 4 bases, with 13 bases left between them. The CDR3 DNA sequence: TGCGCCAGCAGCTTGGGTGACCCAGCAGCCTATGGCTACACCTTC. It translates to CASSLGDPAAYGYTF.

The chain joins TRBV9 to TRBJ1-2; no clear D gene. CDR3 length: 12 amino acids. The V end was cut by 8 bases, the J end by 3 bases, with 11 bases between. Germline CDR1 is SGDLS and CDR2 is YYNGEE. The CDR3 coding sequence is TGTGCCAGTCCCCCGCAGTACTATGGCTACACCTTC. Translation gives CASPPQYYGYTF. The full variable domain, its missing parts supplied by reference TRBV9 and TRBJ1-2, is DSGVTQTPKHLITATGQRVTLRCSPRSGDLSVYWYQQSLDQGLQFLIQYYNGEERAKGNILERFSAQQFPDLHSELNLSSLELGDSALYFCASPPQYYGYTFGSGTRLTVV.

Many counts were recorded for this clonotype. The chain carries TRBV7-9 and TRBJ2-1; D remains unclear. CDR3 length: 12 residues. V was trimmed by 0 bases and J by 7 bases, leaving 4 bases between them. Germline-derived CDR1 and CDR2 are SEHNR and FQNEAQ (reference sequence). CDR3 bases: TGTGCCAGCAGCTTAGCGAGTAATGAGCAGTTCTTC. This encodes CASSLASNEQFF. Drawing the rest from reference TRBV7-9 and TRBJ2-1, the complete variable domain is DTGVSQNPRHKITKRGQNVTFRCDPISEHNRLYWYRQTLGQGPEFLTYFQNEAQLEKSRLLSDRFSAERPKGSFSTLEIQRTEQGDSAMYLCASSLASNEQFFGPGTRLTVL.

J is TRBJ2-1 and V is TRBV12-3 or TRBV12-4; a possible D gene is TRBD2 (6 bases). This CDR3 spans 14 amino acids. V lost 5 bases, J lost 12 bases, and 20 bases lay in between. This chain's CDR3 is CASSARGARGGQFF. Here the CDR3 DNA reads TGTGCCAGCAGTGCTCGGGGCGCCCGGGGAGGGCAGTTCTTC.

There are a few counts of this clonotype. The J gene is TRBJ2-7, the V gene TRBV3-1, with D unclear. From germline, CDR1 is LGHDT and CDR2 YNNKEL (reference sequence). The length of the CDR3 is 15 residues. Between the trimmed V and J ends, which lost 1 base and 4 bases, there was a span of 14 bases. The CDR3 region is CASSQGRAREYEQYF. In DNA, the CDR3 is TGTGCCAGCAGCCAAGGTCGGGCTCGCGAATACGAGCAGTACTTC.

This clonotype was found once. This chain links TRBV20-1 with TRBJ2-3; TRBD2 matches 11 bases. CDR1 is DFQATT, CDR2 SNEGSKA, per germline (reference sequence). Trimming at V came to 0 bases and at J to 2 bases, leaving 1 base not matched to a gene. This CDR3 has 15 amino acids. The CDR3 DNA sequence: TGCAGTGCTAGAGAGACTAGCGGGATCACAGATACGCAGTATTTT. This codes for CSARETSGITDTQYF.

CDR3 nucleotide sequence: TGCAGCGTTTACAACTCGGGACAGACATCCTCTGGGGCCAACGTCCTGACTTTC. Encoded protein: CSVYNSGQTSSGANVLTF. The V and J genes are TRBV29-1 and TRBJ2-6; 7 bases agree with TRBD1. This CDR3 contains 18 residues. The germline V gene encodes CDR1 SQVTM and CDR2 ANQGSEA. J gave up 0 bases and V 5 bases, and 13 bases lay outside the gene matches. Full variable domain (outside the CDR3, taken from reference TRBV29-1 and TRBJ2-6): SAVISQKPSRDICQRGTSLTIQCQVDSQVTMMFWYRQQPGQSLTLIATANQGSEATYESGFVIDKFPISRPNLTFSTLTVSNMSPEDSSIYLCSVYNSGQTSSGANVLTFGAGSRLTVL.

The rearrangement joins TRBV7-2 to TRBJ2-2, with 8 bases fitting TRBD2. The CDR3 has 16 amino acids. J was trimmed by 5 bases and V by 1 base; bases with no gene match: 6. The germline V gene encodes CDR1 SGHTA and CDR2 FQGNSA. The CDR3 loop is CASSLGVSGITGELFF. The CDR3 DNA reads as TGTGCCAGCAGCTTAGGTGTTAGCGGGATTACCGGGGAGCTGTTTTTT.